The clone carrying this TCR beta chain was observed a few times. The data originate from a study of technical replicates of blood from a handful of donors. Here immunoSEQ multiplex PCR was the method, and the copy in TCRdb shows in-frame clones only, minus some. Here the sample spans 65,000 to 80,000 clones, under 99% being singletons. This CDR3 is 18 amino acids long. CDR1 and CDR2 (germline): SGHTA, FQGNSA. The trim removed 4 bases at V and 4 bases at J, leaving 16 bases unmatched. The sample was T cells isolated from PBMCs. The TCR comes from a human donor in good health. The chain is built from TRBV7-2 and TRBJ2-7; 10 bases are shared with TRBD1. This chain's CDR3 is CASSSTLPGQGIGYEQYF. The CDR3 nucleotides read TGTGCCAGCAGCTCGACTCTTCCGGGACAGGGGATAGGGTACGAGCAGTACTTC.